This T cell receptor (beta chain) was profiled in a study of cytotoxic CD8 clonotypes in ibrutinib-treated CLL. The table lists this clone with a few counts. Clones were read by immunoSEQ multiplex PCR, and TCRdb kept only the in-frame ones, dropping some. The sample records about 140,000 clones, about 76% being singletons. With 1 base removed from V and 8 bases from J, the gap between germline ends came to 17 bases. CDR3 length: 15 amino acids. Looked up from germline, CDR1 is LGHNA and CDR2 is YSLEER. V is TRBV4-3 and J is TRBJ1-2, with D tentatively TRBD1 (5 bases). The material was PBMCs, obtained after 24 months of ibrutinib treatment. This clonotype was obtained from a human donor with chronic lymphocytic leukemia. CDR3: CASSQAAGQGTGYTF. In nucleotides, the CDR3 is TGCGCCAGCAGCCAAGCGGCGGGCCAAGGGACGGGCTACACCTTC.